The entry below gives a single T cell receptor beta chain sequence along with its context. Its antigen is still unknown. PCR involved 60 Vbeta and 13 Jbeta primers. TCRdb's copy holds only in-frame clones and misses some; the assay was immunoSEQ multiplex PCR. The table shows 150,000 to 200,000 clones, with around three quarters occurring only once. This CDR3 has 12 residues. V was clipped by 4 bases and J by 4 bases, with 7 bases between them. Germline-derived CDR1 and CDR2 are MNHNS and SASEGT. This sample was taken from a study of cytomegalovirus exposure and HLA in healthy donors. Overall study context: The study placed less than 90% of its approximately 380 genotyped donors in the Caucasian-associated ancestry cluster. Findings of the study overall: A link between a missense DCLRE1C variant and TCR beta V- and J-gene trimming emerged from a later analysis.

There were likely unrecorded immune exposures, though donors were nominally healthy when sampled. The receptor was derived from a woman under 40 in good health and CMV-seropositive. V and J are TRBV6-1 and TRBJ1-2; possibly TRBD1 for D (5 bases). Sequenced material: PBMCs. The DNA for the CDR3 is TGTGCCAGCAGTGTAACAGGCTATGGCTACACCTTC. It translates to CASSVTGYGYTF.